The next 30 T cell receptor beta chains were all read from a single sample in a study of blood T cell repertoires in COVID-19. Libraries were prepared by immunoSEQ multiplex PCR; TCRdb keeps only in-frame clonotypes and omits some of them. The table has 100,000 or so clones, approximately 88% seen once. Sequencing used peripheral blood. These receptors were obtained from a woman in her fifties or sixties with acute or convalescent COVID-19.

The chain uses TRBV10-3 and TRBJ1-1, with 8 positions matching TRBD1. Trimming took 2 bases from V and 0 from J; bases not matched to a gene: 5. This CDR3 is built from 16 residues. Germline lookup yields CDR1 ENHRY and CDR2 SYGVKD. Here the CDR3 reads CAISEARQGLNTEAFF. As DNA, the CDR3 is TGTGCCATCAGTGAGGCTAGACAGGGGCTGAACACTGAAGCTTTCTTT.

This clone was counted between two and nine times. The J gene is TRBJ1-1, the V gene TRBV5-4; no definite D call. V dropped 2 bases and J dropped 3 bases, with 14 bases sitting between them. The CDR3 has 15 amino acids. CDR1 SGHNT and CDR2 YYREEE come from the germline V gene (reference sequence). The CDR3 DNA is TGTGCCAGCAGCTTCTCTCGGGATAGGGACACTGAAGCTTTCTTT. Its translation: CASSFSRDRDTEAFF.

Of note for this clone: Other DNA sequences within the sample encode an identical CDR3. For the CDR3, the DNA is TGCAGCGTTGGAGGCGGCGGCTACACCTTC. Protein sequence: CSVGGGGYTF. This chain joins TRBV29-1 and TRBJ1-2; D is unclear. This CDR3 has 10 amino acids. Per germline, CDR1 SQVTM and CDR2 ANQGSEA. V lost 4 bases, J lost 8 bases, and 8 bases lay in between.

The J gene is TRBJ1-2, the V gene TRBV7-9; D unclear. V lost 0 bases, J lost 5 bases, and 7 bases lay in between. The CDR3 totals 13 residues. CDR1 is SEHNR and CDR2 is FQNEAQ in the germline V gene (reference sequence). The CDR3 here is CASSLASEYGYTF. The CDR3 bases are TGTGCCAGCAGCTTAGCCTCGGAGTATGGCTACACCTTC.

The J gene is TRBJ2-1, the V gene TRBV28, with 11 bases identical to TRBD2. Looked up from germline, CDR1 is MDHEN and CDR2 is SYDVKM. The length of the CDR3 is 15 residues. With V trimmed by 5 bases and J by 9 bases, 9 bases remained unmatched. The CDR3, as DNA: TGTGCCAGCAGTCAGCCCACGGGACTAGCGGTTGAGCAGTTCTTC. This gives the protein CASSQPTGLAVEQFF.

There are a few counts of this clone. V gene TRBV29-1 combines with J gene TRBJ2-3; 9 nucleotides line up with TRBD2. The germline CDR1 and CDR2 sequences are SQVTM and ANQGSEA. Trimming at V came to 4 bases and at J to 4 bases, leaving 6 bases not matched to a gene. The CDR3 totals 14 residues. CDR3 residues: CSVGGLAGSDTQYF. In DNA form, the CDR3 reads TGCAGCGTTGGGGGTCTAGCGGGGTCAGATACGCAGTATTTT.

Written as DNA, the CDR3 is TGTGCCAGCAGTCCGGGACACTTATCTGGGGCCAACGTCCTGACTTTC. Translating it yields CASSPGHLSGANVLTF. V and J are TRBV6-2 or TRBV6-3 and TRBJ2-6, with a weak D call TRBD1 (6 bases). This CDR3 has 16 residues. Germline V gene data show CDR1 as MNHEY and CDR2 as SVGEGT. The germline V and J ends were trimmed by 5 bases and 1 base, with 12 bases remaining between them.

This clone has only a few counts. J is TRBJ2-7 and V is TRBV7-2, with 7 bases that match TRBD1. Germline CDR1 is SGHTA and CDR2 is FQGNSA. The CDR3 length is 15 residues. After removal of 5 bases from V and 2 bases from J, the junction contained 9 bases not matched to a gene. The CDR3 DNA reads TGTGCCAGCAGCCCACCGGGACAGAAGACCTACGAGCAGTACTTC. This encodes CASSPPGQKTYEQYF.

A few counts support this clone. The genes are TRBV28 and TRBJ2-7, with 9 positions matching TRBD2. The CDR3 runs to 15 residues. V was pared by 6 bases and J by 7 bases, with 13 bases of the junction left unmatched. Germline V gene sequence: CDR1 MDHEN, CDR2 SYDVKM. CDR3 protein: CASSYFSGGPWEQYF. The CDR3 DNA is TGTGCCAGCAGCTACTTTAGCGGGGGCCCTTGGGAGCAGTACTTC.

CDR3 nucleotide sequence: TGTGCCAGCAGGAATAGCCGGGACAGGGGATTGACTGAAGCTTTCTTT. Protein sequence: CASRNSRDRGLTEAFF. The gene calls are TRBV7-9 and TRBJ1-1; 10 nucleotides line up with TRBD1. This CDR3 spans 16 amino acids. The germline gives CDR1 SEHNR, CDR2 FQNEAQ (reference sequence). Trimming cost V 6 bases and J 5 bases; bases outside gene matches: 12.

The rearrangement links TRBV19 to TRBJ2-7; the D gene is possibly TRBD2 (5 bases). The CDR3 is 13 amino acids. Between the trimmed V and J ends, which lost 5 bases and 2 bases, there was a span of 10 bases. Germline values: CDR1 LNHDA, CDR2 SQIVND (reference sequence). The CDR3 DNA reads TGTGCCAGTAGTTCAGGACTTGCCTACGAGCAGTACTTC. As protein: CASSSGLAYEQYF.

The CDR3 here is CASSQETSGAGETQYF. The CDR3 coding sequence is TGTGCCAGCAGCCAAGAGACTAGCGGGGCGGGAGAGACCCAGTACTTC. This chain connects TRBV4-2 to TRBJ2-5; 11 nucleotides align to TRBD2. Germline V gives CDR1 LGHNA, CDR2 YNFKEQ. The CDR3 contains 16 residues. Trimming at V came to 0 bases and at J to 4 bases, leaving 4 bases not matched to a gene.

The chain links TRBV19 to TRBJ1-2, with 12 positions matching TRBD1. V dropped 7 bases and J dropped 8; count of bases not matched to a gene: 17. The length of the CDR3 is 17 residues. The germline gives CDR1 LNHDA, CDR2 SQIVND (reference sequence). The CDR3 protein is CASTENPTGQGARGYTF. As DNA, the CDR3 is TGTGCCAGTACCGAGAATCCAACGGGACAGGGGGCGCGGGGCTACACCTTC.

The J gene is TRBJ2-7, the V gene TRBV27, with TRBD2 matching 10 bases. Germline V gives CDR1 MNHEY, CDR2 SMNVEV (reference sequence). The CDR3 has 16 residues. V shed 3 bases, J shed 3 bases, and the junction held 8 bases outside the gene matches. This CDR3 is CASSLRLAGAFYEQYF. The CDR3 coding sequence is TGTGCCAGCAGTTTGCGGCTAGCGGGGGCCTTCTACGAGCAGTACTTC.

The chain is built from TRBV25-1 and TRBJ2-1, with 9 positions matching TRBD2. V gave up 3 bases and J gave up 7 bases; unmatched junction bases: 10. From germline, CDR1 is MGHDK and CDR2 SYGVNS. There are 16 residues in the CDR3. The CDR3 reads CASSEAGGLFGNEQFF. CDR3 nucleotide sequence: TGTGCCAGCAGTGAGGCGGGGGGGCTGTTCGGTAATGAGCAGTTCTTC. Filled out from reference TRBV25-1 and TRBJ2-1, the complete variable domain reads EADIYQTPRYLVIGTGKKITLECSQTMGHDKMYWYQQDPGMELHLIHYSYGVNSTEKGDLSSESTVSRIRTEHFPLTLESARPSHTSQYLCASSEAGGLFGNEQFFGPGTRLTVL.

The chain uses TRBV4-1 and TRBJ1-2; D gene unclear. CDR1 is MGHRA, CDR2 YSYEKL, per germline. There are 11 residues in the CDR3. V lost 5 bases, J lost 4 bases, and 5 bases lay in between. The CDR3 nucleotides are TGCGCCAGCAGCTCCCTCTATGGCTACACCTTC. It codes for CASSSLYGYTF.

The CDR3 sequence is CASSIMGGGPVEQFF. DNA of the CDR3: TGTGCCAGTAGTATCATGGGGGGGGGCCCTGTTGAGCAGTTCTTC. The J gene is TRBJ2-1, the V gene TRBV19; a weak D match, TRBD2 (7 bases). The ends were cut back, 3 bases at V and 9 bases at J, with 18 bases in the middle. The CDR3 covers 15 residues. The germline V gene encodes CDR1 LNHDA and CDR2 SQIVND (reference sequence).

V usage is TRBV19 and J usage is TRBJ1-6, with 7 bases that match TRBD1. Germline CDR1 reads LNHDA; CDR2 reads SQIVND (reference sequence). The CDR3 extends over 13 amino acids. The CDR3 DNA sequence: TGTGCAAGTTCCGGGACAGCTAATTCACCCCTCCACTTT. Translation gives CASSGTANSPLHF.

J is TRBJ1-5 and V is TRBV28; D unresolved. The V gene's germline CDR1 is MDHEN and CDR2 SYDVKM. V was cut by 3 bases and J by 2 bases, with 11 bases left in between. CDR3 size: 15 residues. The CDR3 DNA reads as TGTGCCAGCAGTTTCGAGGGAACGGGCAATCAGCCCCAGCATTTT. Its translation is CASSFEGTGNQPQHF.

This sequence joins TRBV11-3 and TRBJ2-2; no clear D. Germline CDR1 SGHNT, CDR2 YENEEA. The ends were cut back, 4 bases at V and 9 bases at J, with 12 bases in the middle. This CDR3 spans 13 amino acids. This CDR3 reads CASSSSTLRELFF. The CDR3 DNA follows: TGTGCCAGCAGCTCGAGTACCTTAAGGGAGCTGTTTTTT.

The rearrangement links TRBV5-4 to TRBJ1-2; 8 nucleotides agree with TRBD1. Trimming cost V 3 bases and J 11 bases; bases outside gene matches: 3. Germline V CDR1 and CDR2: SGHNT, YYREEE (reference sequence). This CDR3 contains 11 residues. Here the CDR3 reads CASSSDREYTF. The CDR3 nucleotides read TGTGCCAGCAGCTCGGACAGGGAATACACCTTC.

The gene calls are TRBV30 and TRBJ1-4; D possibly corresponds to TRBD1 (6 bases). The V end lost 4 bases, the J end lost 8 bases, and 20 bases lay between the germline ends. Germline CDR1 is GTSNPN and CDR2 is SVGIG (reference sequence). The CDR3 totals 15 residues. The CDR3 DNA follows: TGTGCCTGGACCCCGGATGGGCCTCAGGGGGAAAAACTGTTTTTT. Translated, it gives CAWTPDGPQGEKLFF.

J is TRBJ2-1 and V is TRBV9, with D maybe TRBD2 (5 bases). This CDR3 comprises 12 residues. Germline lookup yields CDR1 SGDLS and CDR2 YYNGEE. Trimming took 2 bases from V and 10 from J, leaving 10 bases between them. The CDR3 loop is CASSVKDWEQFF. CDR3 coding DNA: TGTGCCAGCAGCGTCAAGGACTGGGAGCAGTTCTTC.

The chain employs TRBV28 and TRBJ1-6; a possible D gene is TRBD1 (5 bases). This CDR3 region has 14 residues. Germline loops: CDR1 MDHEN, CDR2 SYDVKM. With 7 bases removed from V and 7 bases from J, the gap between germline ends came to 14 bases. The CDR3 reads CASKRGFLNSPLHF. CDR3 in DNA: TGTGCCAGCAAAAGGGGTTTCCTAAATTCACCCCTCCACTTT.

The table lists this clone with a few counts. The V call is TRBV6-4, the J call TRBJ2-5; the match to TRBD2 covers 8 bases. The CDR3 covers 14 residues. Germline assignment: CDR1 MRHNA and CDR2 SNTAGT. With 7 bases clipped from V and 1 base from J, the junction kept 5 bases outside the gene matches. As DNA, the CDR3 is TGTGCCAGCATGGCGCGGGGGGCCCAAGAGACCCAGTACTTC. Encoded protein: CASMARGAQETQYF.

The chain employs TRBV7-2 and TRBJ2-5; 9 nucleotides align to TRBD1. Germline lookup yields CDR1 SGHTA and CDR2 FQGNSA. The CDR3 consists of 15 residues. Trimming removed 7 bases from V and 6 bases from J; junction bases left unmatched: 12. CDR3 in DNA: TGTGCCAGCAACTCGGGTGGGGGACAGGGAAAGACCCAGTACTTC. Amino acid sequence: CASNSGGGQGKTQYF.

The chain carries TRBV9 and TRBJ2-3; TRBD1 is a possible D gene (6 bases). The CDR3 runs to 12 residues. In germline, CDR1 is SGDLS, CDR2 YYNGEE. V was pared by 2 bases and J by 7 bases, with 8 bases between. The CDR3 loop reads CASSVGGNTQYF. The CDR3, as DNA: TGTGCCAGCAGCGTTGGGGGCAATACGCAGTATTTT.

The chain couples TRBV7-3 to TRBJ1-6, with 9 bases that match TRBD1. The V gene's germline CDR1 is SGHTA and CDR2 FQGTGA. The CDR3 has 15 residues. After removal of 0 bases from V and 9 bases from J, the junction contained 3 bases not matched to a gene. CDR3: CASSLTQGAGSPLHF. In nucleotides, the CDR3 is TGTGCCAGCAGCTTAACACAGGGGGCAGGTTCACCCCTCCACTTT.

This chain joins TRBV27 and TRBJ2-7; 9 nucleotides line up with TRBD2. Germline V lookup: CDR1 MNHEY, CDR2 SMNVEV (reference sequence). J lost 5 bases, V lost 1 base, and 6 bases had no gene match. This CDR3 spans 15 amino acids. The CDR3 region is CASSLFGGGANEQYF. The CDR3 region has the DNA TGTGCCAGCAGTTTATTTGGCGGGGGGGCCAACGAGCAGTACTTC.

The rearrangement links TRBV6-1 to TRBJ1-2; TRBD1 matches at 8 bases. This CDR3 spans 15 amino acids. Germline CDR1 reads MNHNS; CDR2 reads SASEGT. V shed 5 bases, J shed 1 base, and the junction held 6 bases outside the gene matches. The DNA of the CDR3 is TGTGCCAGCAGTTCCTTCGGACAGGGTAACTATGGCTACACCTTC. Translated: CASSSFGQGNYGYTF.